The rows below give T cell receptor beta chains drawn from one sample of a study of breast tumors, draining lymph nodes, adjacent tissues. TCRdb processed the multiplex PCR reads anew with MiXCR; each CDR3 protein has one entry. Counted here are 50,000 to 55,000 distinct CDR3 sequences, roughly two fifths occurring once; the ten biggest clones make up about 10%. Sequencing was carried out using breast tumor tissue. These receptors were obtained from a female donor with breast cancer. Some clones in this sample may be carry-over from other donors' samples. Each CDR3 is given with its conserved first and last residue. D genes are given only for firm matches. For some rows the clone size is stated as once, few or many, or as a class when expanded; others skip it.

len: 16
j_gene: TRBJ1-5
v_gene: TRBV15
abundance: many
d_gene: NA
CDR3nt: TGTGCCACCAGCAGAGATCTTGCCGAGGTCCATCAGCCCCAGCATTTT
CDR3aa: CATSRDLAEVHQPQHF

len: 16
j_gene: TRBJ1-1
v_gene: TRBV19
abundance: few
d_gene: TRBD1
CDR3nt: TGTGCCAGTAGTATGGGACAGGGTAACGGAGTCACTGAAGCTTTCTTT
CDR3aa: CASSMGQGNGVTEAFF

len: 14
j_gene: TRBJ1-4
v_gene: TRBV9
abundance: NA
d_gene: NA
CDR3nt: TGTGCCAGCAGCCGTATTGCAACTAATGAAAAACTGGTTTTT
CDR3aa: CASSRIATNEKLVF

len: 12
j_gene: TRBJ2-7
v_gene: TRBV5-1
abundance: many
d_gene: NA
CDR3nt: TGCGCCAGCAGCTTGGATTTGGACCTCACGTACTTC
CDR3aa: CASSLDLDLTYF

len: 16
j_gene: TRBJ2-7
v_gene: TRBV4-2
abundance: many
d_gene: TRBD2
CDR3nt: TGTGCCAGCAGCCAAGACTCTAGCGGGAGATCCTACGAGCAGTACTTC
CDR3aa: CASSQDSSGRSYEQYF

len: 16
j_gene: TRBJ2-1
v_gene: TRBV11-2
abundance: NA
d_gene: TRBD2
CDR3nt: TGTGCCAGCAGCTTAGGGACTAGCGCGGGCCCCAATGAGCAGTTCTTC
CDR3aa: CASSLGTSAGPNEQFF

len: 15
j_gene: TRBJ1-2
v_gene: TRBV7-2
abundance: NA
d_gene: NA
CDR3nt: TGTGCCAGCAGCCTAACCTACGAGGGTCGGTACGGCTACGCCTTC
CDR3aa: CASSLTYEGRYGYAF

len: 20
j_gene: TRBJ1-3
v_gene: TRBV7-9
abundance: NA
d_gene: NA
CDR3nt: NA
CDR3aa: CASRDSLSYEQYFGPGTIYF

len: 15
j_gene: TRBJ2-6
v_gene: TRBV11-1
abundance: few
d_gene: NA
CDR3nt: TGTGCCAGCAGCCCCATGACCTCTGCGGCCAACGTCCTGACTTTC
CDR3aa: CASSPMTSAANVLTF

len: 13
j_gene: TRBJ1-5
v_gene: TRBV12-3/TRBV12-4
abundance: NA
d_gene: NA
CDR3nt: TGTGCCACCTCACAGGGTCGCAATCAGCCCCAGCATTTT
CDR3aa: CATSQGRNQPQHF

len: 20
j_gene: TRBJ2-7
v_gene: TRBV7-8
abundance: many
d_gene: NA
CDR3nt: TGTGCCAGCAGCTTAATCAAGTCTCGCGAACGTGGAACCACCACCTACGAGCAGTACTTC
CDR3aa: CASSLIKSRERGTTTYEQYF

len: 18
j_gene: TRBJ1-5
v_gene: TRBV10-1
abundance: many
d_gene: NA
CDR3nt: TGCGCCAGCAGTGAGAGGGACACTAGATTCCATAGCAATCAGCCCCAGCATTTT
CDR3aa: CASSERDTRFHSNQPQHF

len: 12
j_gene: TRBJ2-7
v_gene: TRBV7-6
abundance: many
d_gene: TRBD1
CDR3nt: TGTGCCAGCAGCTACAGGGGGCGCGAGCAGTACTTC
CDR3aa: CASSYRGREQYF

len: 15
j_gene: TRBJ2-2
v_gene: TRBV12-3/TRBV12-4
abundance: many
d_gene: NA
CDR3nt: TGTGCCAGCACGTGGTCCCACCAAGCCACCGGGGAGCTGTTTTTT
CDR3aa: CASTWSHQATGELFF

len: 17
j_gene: TRBJ2-5
v_gene: TRBV7-2
abundance: NA
d_gene: NA
CDR3nt: TGTGCCAGCAGCTTAGGAGGGGGGCAAGGCGACCAAGAGCCCCAGCACTTC
CDR3aa: CASSLGGGQGDQEPQHF

len: 14
j_gene: TRBJ1-2
v_gene: TRBV5-1
abundance: many
d_gene: TRBD1
CDR3nt: TGCGCCAGCAGCGAGGGACAGGCGCTTTATGGCTACACCTTC
CDR3aa: CASSEGQALYGYTF

len: 15
j_gene: TRBJ2-7
v_gene: TRBV20-1
abundance: NA
d_gene: TRBD2
CDR3nt: TGCAGTGCCCCCTGGAATCCGGGAGGCCTCTACGAGCAGTACTTC
CDR3aa: CSAPWNPGGLYEQYF

len: 19
j_gene: TRBJ1-3
v_gene: TRBV3-2
abundance: once
d_gene: NA
CDR3nt: TGTGCCAGCAGCCAAGATAACCGGGGGGCGAATTGCTCTGGAAACACCATATATTTT
CDR3aa: CASSQDNRGANCSGNTIYF

len: 15
j_gene: TRBJ1-2
v_gene: TRBV10-3
abundance: few
d_gene: NA
CDR3nt: TGTGCCATCAGTCCGGGGGCACTGAGGAACTATGGCTACACTTTC
CDR3aa: CAISPGALRNYGYTF

len: 13
j_gene: TRBJ1-5
v_gene: TRBV14
abundance: NA
d_gene: NA
CDR3nt: TGTGCCAGCAGCGCGGACAGTAATCAGCCCCAGCATTTT
CDR3aa: CASSADSNQPQHF

len: 16
j_gene: TRBJ1-2
v_gene: TRBV20-1
abundance: NA
d_gene: NA
CDR3nt: TGCAGTGCTAGTTCGAATGGACGTCAAAAGTGGTATGGCTACACCTTC
CDR3aa: CSASSNGRQKWYGYTF

len: 15
j_gene: TRBJ2-7
v_gene: TRBV9
abundance: NA
d_gene: NA
CDR3nt: TGTGCCAGCAGCGTAGCACCCGGGGCTGACTACGAGCAGTACTTC
CDR3aa: CASSVAPGADYEQYF

len: 15
j_gene: TRBJ2-3
v_gene: TRBV9
abundance: many
d_gene: TRBD2
CDR3nt: TGTGCCAGCACCCCCGGGGGGGGGAACACAGATACGCAGTATTTT
CDR3aa: CASTPGGGNTDTQYF

len: 24
j_gene: TRBJ2-1
v_gene: TRBV7-2
abundance: NA
d_gene: NA
CDR3nt: NA
CDR3aa: CASSPLYLCASSRALAGGPNEQFF

len: 11
j_gene: TRBJ2-1
v_gene: TRBV20-1
abundance: many
d_gene: NA
CDR3nt: TGCAGTCTCCGATTTCGGAATGAGCAGTTCTTC
CDR3aa: CSLRFRNEQFF

len: 14
j_gene: TRBJ2-2
v_gene: TRBV7-2
abundance: many
d_gene: NA
CDR3nt: TGTGCCAGCAGCTTAAGGGGCGGTTTGCGGGAGCTGTTTTTT
CDR3aa: CASSLRGGLRELFF

len: 15
j_gene: TRBJ2-7
v_gene: TRBV5-8
abundance: many
d_gene: TRBD2
CDR3nt: TGTGCCAGCAGCTTGGAGCTAGCGGGAGTGGGAGAGCAGTACTTC
CDR3aa: CASSLELAGVGEQYF

len: 15
j_gene: TRBJ2-1
v_gene: TRBV7-2
abundance: NA
d_gene: TRBD2
CDR3nt: TGTGCCAGCAGCTTAAGACTAGCGGGAGTAAATGAGCAGTTCTTC
CDR3aa: CASSLRLAGVNEQFF

len: 14
j_gene: TRBJ2-3
v_gene: TRBV20-1
abundance: NA
d_gene: TRBD2
CDR3nt: TGCAGTGCTAGCCAACTAGCGGGAGTCGGTACGCAGTATTTT
CDR3aa: CSASQLAGVGTQYF

len: 14
j_gene: TRBJ1-2
v_gene: TRBV27
abundance: many
d_gene: TRBD1
CDR3nt: TGTGCCAGCAGCCCAGGACAGGGGGCAGGCGGCTACACCTTC
CDR3aa: CASSPGQGAGGYTF

len: 18
j_gene: TRBJ2-3
v_gene: TRBV7-9
abundance: NA
d_gene: TRBD2
CDR3nt: TGTGCCAGCAGCCCCGGACTAGCGGGTTCCACTGGGACAGATACGCAGTATTTT
CDR3aa: CASSPGLAGSTGTDTQYF

len: 15
j_gene: TRBJ2-7
v_gene: TRBV7-9
abundance: many
d_gene: TRBD2
CDR3nt: TGTGCCAGCAGTTACAGCGGGACCGGTAACTACGAGCAGTACTTC
CDR3aa: CASSYSGTGNYEQYF

len: 16
j_gene: TRBJ1-2
v_gene: TRBV6-5
abundance: many
d_gene: TRBD1
CDR3nt: TGTGCCAGCAGCTCCACCAAGACAGGGGGCTTATTTAGCTACACCTTC
CDR3aa: CASSSTKTGGLFSYTF